Described below is a single T cell receptor beta chain sequence and its context. Its antigen is unidentified. The method was immunoSEQ multiplex PCR; TCRdb's version includes in-frame clones alone and lacks a portion of them. The sample shows over 1.5 million clones, roughly 98% of them seen only once. This specimen comes from a study of shared clonotypes between healthy human individuals. General study points: What naive subsets generally showed was a larger estimated richness than memory subsets showed. For naive CD4 cells, roughly 5% of clonotypes were shared across a few donors.

The V gene's germline CDR1 is MNHEY and CDR2 SVGAGI. The CDR3 covers 14 residues. V was clipped by 5 bases and J by 7 bases; unmatched bases: 7. This TCR was sampled from a man aged 25 to 40 in good health. The chain employs TRBV6-5 and TRBJ1-4, with 7 positions matching TRBD1. Sequenced: naive CD4+ T cells sorted from blood. Sample subset: CD45RA+ positively selected. CDR3 in DNA: TGTGCCAGCAGTGAGACAGGGAACCGTGAAAAACTGTTTTTT. This encodes CASSETGNREKLFF.